Below, one T cell receptor (beta chain) is given with its context. The CDR3 sequence is 15 residues long. The sample comes from a study of blood T cell repertoires in COVID-19. For the study at large: Acute and convalescent COVID-19 samples came from the United States, Italy and Spain. Sources were T cells, B-cell-depleted T cells, or PBMCs; the material itself was cDNA or gDNA.

In the source study's methods: Estimated nucleated cell counts came from reference gene primer amplification. The protocol was immunoSEQ multiplex PCR, while the TCRdb copy is restricted to in-frame clones and leaves out a portion. The D gene and trimming were derived from the DNA, and the V and J assignments and clone size from that table. This sample carries under 300,000 clones, more than 75% of them seen once, and the ten largest clones take roughly 12%. The sample taken for sequencing was peripheral blood. This sequence joins TRBV21-1 and TRBJ2-7; the DNA was not compared with TRBD1, the D call given in the table. TRBV21-1 is termed a pseudogene. The receptor was derived from a woman between 55 and 75 years old with active or convalescent COVID-19. CDR3 region: CASSIAGTGVHEQYF. The CDR3 DNA sequence: TGTGCCAGCAGCATAGCCGGGACAGGGGTCCACGAGCAGTACTTC.